The sequence of this T cell receptor (beta chain) was determined in a study of blood T cell repertoires in COVID-19. Study context: The analysed material was cDNA or gDNA that came from T cells, B-cell-depleted T cells, or PBMCs.

In the authors' workflow: Quantification of nucleated cells was approximated via reference gene primer amplification. Some clones are missing from TCRdb's copy, which holds only in-frame ones; the method was immunoSEQ multiplex PCR. V, J and clone size are taken as reported in that table, and D and trimming were inferred from the DNA itself. The data hold approximately 260,000 clones, with 70% to 90% observed a single time. The sequenced material came from peripheral blood. This receptor was taken from a woman in her 70s with acute or convalescent COVID-19.

The chain's CDR3 is CASSWSARDNSPLHF. CDR3 bases: TGCGCCAGCAGCTGGTCGGCGAGGGATAATTCACCCCTCCACTTT. The rearrangement joins TRBV5-1 to TRBJ1-6, with D uncertain. The V end was cut by 3 bases, the J end by 5 bases, with 12 bases between. The CDR3 consists of 15 residues. Germline V gene sequence: CDR1 SGHRS, CDR2 YFSETQ.